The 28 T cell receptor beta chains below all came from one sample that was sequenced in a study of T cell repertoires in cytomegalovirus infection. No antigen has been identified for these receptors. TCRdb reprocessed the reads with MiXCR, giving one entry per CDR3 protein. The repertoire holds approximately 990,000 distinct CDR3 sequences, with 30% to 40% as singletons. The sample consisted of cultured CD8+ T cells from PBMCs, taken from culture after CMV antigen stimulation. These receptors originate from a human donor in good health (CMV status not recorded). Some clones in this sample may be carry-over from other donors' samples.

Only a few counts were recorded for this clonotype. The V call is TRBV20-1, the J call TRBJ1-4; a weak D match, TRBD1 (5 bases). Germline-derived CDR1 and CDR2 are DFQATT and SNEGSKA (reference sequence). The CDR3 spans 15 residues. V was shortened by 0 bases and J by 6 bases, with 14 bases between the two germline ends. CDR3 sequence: CSARDGGEEHEKLFF. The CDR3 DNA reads TGCAGTGCTAGAGATGGGGGGGAAGAACATGAAAAACTGTTTTTT.

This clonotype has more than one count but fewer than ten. CDR3 coding DNA: TGTGCCAGCAGCTGGACAGTCGGGGCCGATGAGCAGTTCTTC. It translates to CASSWTVGADEQFF. V and J are TRBV5-6 and TRBJ2-1; the D gene is possibly TRBD1 (6 bases). The CDR3 spans 14 residues. In germline, CDR1 is SGHDT, CDR2 YYEEEE. The ends were cut back, 3 bases at V and 8 bases at J, with 15 bases in the middle.

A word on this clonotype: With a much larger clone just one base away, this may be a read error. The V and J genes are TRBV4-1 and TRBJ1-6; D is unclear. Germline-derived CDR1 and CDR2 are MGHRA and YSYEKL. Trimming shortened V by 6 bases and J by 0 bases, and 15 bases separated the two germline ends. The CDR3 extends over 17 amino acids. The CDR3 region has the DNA TGCGCCAGCAGTCCCGATTCACCGAGCTCCTATAATTCACCCCTCCACTTT. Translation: CASSPDSPSSYNSPLHF.

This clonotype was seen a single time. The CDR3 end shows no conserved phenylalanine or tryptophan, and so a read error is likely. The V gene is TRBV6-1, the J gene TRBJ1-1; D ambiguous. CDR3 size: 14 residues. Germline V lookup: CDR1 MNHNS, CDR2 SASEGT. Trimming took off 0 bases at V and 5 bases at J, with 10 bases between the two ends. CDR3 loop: CASSEAPPGTEAFL. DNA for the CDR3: TGTGCCAGCAGTGAAGCCCCCCCGGGGACTGAAGCTTTCTTA.

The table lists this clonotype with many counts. CDR3 DNA: TGTGCCAGCGACGAGACAGGTTACAATGAGCAGTTCTTC. This translates into CASDETGYNEQFF. This sequence joins TRBV12-3 or TRBV12-4 and TRBJ2-1; possible D gene TRBD1, 6 bases. V dropped 8 bases and J dropped 4 bases, with 12 bases sitting between them. CDR3 length: 13 amino acids.

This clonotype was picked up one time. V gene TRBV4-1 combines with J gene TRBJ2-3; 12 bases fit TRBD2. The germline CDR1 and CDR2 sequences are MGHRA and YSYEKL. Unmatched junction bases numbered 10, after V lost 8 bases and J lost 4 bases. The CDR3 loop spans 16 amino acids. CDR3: CASGPSGGAFSDTQYF. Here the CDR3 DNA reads TGCGCCAGCGGACCTAGCGGGGGGGCCTTTTCAGATACGCAGTATTTT.

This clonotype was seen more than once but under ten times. CDR3 residues: CASRQGAYNSPLHF. CDR3 sequence (DNA): TGTGCCAGCCGACAGGGGGCCTATAATTCACCCCTCCACTTT. The rearrangement links TRBV6-5 to TRBJ1-6; 9 nucleotides agree with TRBD1. The CDR3 consists of 14 residues. J lost 2 bases, V lost 8 bases, and 1 base had no gene match. Germline CDR1 and CDR2: MNHEY and SVGAGI.

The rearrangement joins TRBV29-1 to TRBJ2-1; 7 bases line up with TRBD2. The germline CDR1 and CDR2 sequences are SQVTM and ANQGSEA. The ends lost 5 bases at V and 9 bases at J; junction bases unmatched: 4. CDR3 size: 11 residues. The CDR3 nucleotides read TGCAGCGTTCCTCCGGGGGGTGAGCAGTTCTTC. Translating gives CSVPPGGEQFF.

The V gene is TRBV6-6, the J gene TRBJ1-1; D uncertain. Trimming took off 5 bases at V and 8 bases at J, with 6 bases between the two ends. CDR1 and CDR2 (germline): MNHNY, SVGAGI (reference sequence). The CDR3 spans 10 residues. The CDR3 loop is CASSQSEAFF. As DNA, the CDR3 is TGTGCCAGCAGTCAGTCAGAAGCTTTCTTT.

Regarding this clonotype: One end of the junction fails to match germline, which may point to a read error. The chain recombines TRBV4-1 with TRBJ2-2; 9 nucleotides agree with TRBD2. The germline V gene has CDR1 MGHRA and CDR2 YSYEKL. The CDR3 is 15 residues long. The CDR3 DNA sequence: TGCGCCAGCGGCCAAACGGCGGGGGGGCCCGGGGAGCTGTTTTTT. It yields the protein CASGQTAGGPGELFF.

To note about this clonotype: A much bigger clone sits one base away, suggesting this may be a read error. Here the CDR3 reads CANRPELGRISNNEQFF. CDR3 in DNA: TGTGCCAACAGGCCCGAACTGGGGCGAATATCCAATAATGAGCAGTTCTTC. The V and J genes are TRBV7-6 and TRBJ2-1; perhaps TRBD1 as D (5 bases). Trimming cost V 10 bases and J 7 bases, with 29 bases left between them. From germline, CDR1 is SGHVS and CDR2 FNYEAQ. The CDR3 runs to 17 residues.

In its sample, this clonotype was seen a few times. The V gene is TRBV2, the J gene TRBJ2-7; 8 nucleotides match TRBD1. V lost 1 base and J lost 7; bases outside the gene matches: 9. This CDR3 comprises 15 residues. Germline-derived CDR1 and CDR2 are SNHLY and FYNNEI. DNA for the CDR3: TGTGCCAGCAGTGAAGAAGGGACAGGTAACCCAGAGCAGTACTTC. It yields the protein CASSEEGTGNPEQYF. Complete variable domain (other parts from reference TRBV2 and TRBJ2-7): EPEVTQTPSHQVTQMGQEVILRCVPISNHLYFYWYRQILGQKVEFLVSFYNNEISEKSEIFDDQFSVERPDGSNFTLKIRSTKLEDSAMYFCASSEEGTGNPEQYFGPGTRLTVT.

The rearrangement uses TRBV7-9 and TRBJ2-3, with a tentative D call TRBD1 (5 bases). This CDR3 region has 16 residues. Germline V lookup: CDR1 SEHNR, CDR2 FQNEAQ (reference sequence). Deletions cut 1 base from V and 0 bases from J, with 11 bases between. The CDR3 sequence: CASSLGRAASTDTQYF. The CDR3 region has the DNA TGTGCCAGCAGCTTAGGCAGGGCCGCTAGCACAGATACGCAGTATTTT.

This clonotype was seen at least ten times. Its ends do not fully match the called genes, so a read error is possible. CDR3 in amino acids: CASSPGTGGGEQFF. The CDR3 nucleotides read TGTGCTAGCAGTCCCGGGACAGGGGGAGGTGAGCAGTTCTTC. The chain is built from TRBV7-7 and TRBJ2-1; 11 positions match TRBD1. The germline CDR1 and CDR2 sequences are SSHAT and FNYEAQ (reference sequence). The CDR3 extends over 14 amino acids.

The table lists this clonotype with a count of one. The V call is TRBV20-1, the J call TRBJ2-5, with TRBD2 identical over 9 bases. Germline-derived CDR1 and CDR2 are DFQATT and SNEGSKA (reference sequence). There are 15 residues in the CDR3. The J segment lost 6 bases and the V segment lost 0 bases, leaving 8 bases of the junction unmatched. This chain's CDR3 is CSAREEAGGLKTQYF. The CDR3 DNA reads TGCAGTGCTAGAGAAGAGGCGGGGGGGCTGAAGACCCAGTACTTC.

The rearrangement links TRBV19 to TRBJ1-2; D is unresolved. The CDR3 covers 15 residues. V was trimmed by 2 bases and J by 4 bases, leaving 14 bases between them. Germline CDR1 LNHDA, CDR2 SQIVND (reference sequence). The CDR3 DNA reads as TGTGCCAGTAGTATACCGGGAACTTATTTCTATGGCTACACCTTC. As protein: CASSIPGTYFYGYTF.

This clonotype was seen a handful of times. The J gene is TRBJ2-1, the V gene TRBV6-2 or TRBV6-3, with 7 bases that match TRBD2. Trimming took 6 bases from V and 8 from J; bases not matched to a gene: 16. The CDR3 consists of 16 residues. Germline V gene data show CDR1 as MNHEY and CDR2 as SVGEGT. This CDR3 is CASSNMRDYLSHEQFF. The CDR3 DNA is TGTGCCAGCAGCAATATGCGGGACTACTTATCACATGAGCAGTTCTTC.

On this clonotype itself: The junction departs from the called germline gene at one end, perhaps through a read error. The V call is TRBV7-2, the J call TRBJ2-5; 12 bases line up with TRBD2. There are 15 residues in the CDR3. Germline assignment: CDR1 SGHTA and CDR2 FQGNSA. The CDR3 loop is CSSSLLGTSGETQYF. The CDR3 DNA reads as TGTTCCAGCAGCTTATTGGGGACTAGCGGGGAGACCCAGTACTTC. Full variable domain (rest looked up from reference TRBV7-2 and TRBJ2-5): GAGVSQSPSNKVTEKGKDVELRCDPISGHTALYWYRQSLGQGLEFLIYFQGNSAPDKSGLPSDRFSAERTGGSVSTLTIQRTQQEDSAVYLCSSSLLGTSGETQYFGPGTRLLVL.

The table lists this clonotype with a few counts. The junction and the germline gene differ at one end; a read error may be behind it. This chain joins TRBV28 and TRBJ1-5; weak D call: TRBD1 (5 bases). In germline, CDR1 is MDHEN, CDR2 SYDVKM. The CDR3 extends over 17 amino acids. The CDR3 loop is CATSLWGDGYSNQPQHF. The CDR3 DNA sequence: TGTGCCACCAGTTTATGGGGGGATGGGTATAGCAATCAGCCCCAGCATTTT. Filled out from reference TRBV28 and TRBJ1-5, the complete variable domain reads DVKVTQSSRYLVKRTGEKVFLECVQDMDHENMFWYRQDPGLGLRLIYFSYDVKMKEKGDIPEGYSVSREKKERFSLILESASTNQTSMYLCATSLWGDGYSNQPQHFGDGTRLSIL.

CDR3 bases: TGTGCCAGTACCTTGACAGGGTACGGGATCTACGAGCAGTACTTC. The encoded protein is CASTLTGYGIYEQYF. The rearrangement links TRBV19 to TRBJ2-7, with 7 bases aligning to TRBD1. With 7 bases clipped from V and 3 bases from J, the junction kept 12 bases outside the gene matches. The CDR3 sequence is 15 residues long. Per germline, CDR1 LNHDA and CDR2 SQIVND (reference sequence). Full variable domain (remainder filled in from reference TRBV19 and TRBJ2-7): DGGITQSPKYLFRKEGQNVTLSCEQNLNHDAMYWYRQDPGQGLRLIYYSQIVNDFQKGDIAEGYSVSREKKESFPLTVTSAQKNPTAFYLCASTLTGYGIYEQYFGPGTRLTVT.

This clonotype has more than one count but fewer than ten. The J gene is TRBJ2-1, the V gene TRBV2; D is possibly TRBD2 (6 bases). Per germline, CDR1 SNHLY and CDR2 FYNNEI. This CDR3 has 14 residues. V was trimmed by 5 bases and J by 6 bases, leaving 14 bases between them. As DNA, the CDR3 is TGTGCCAGCAGTCAGGGACGGAGGGTCAATGAGCAGTTCTTC. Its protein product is CASSQGRRVNEQFF.

CDR3 DNA: TGTGCCAGCACCTATAGCGTGGTAGGCTACAATGAGCAGTTCTTC. This codes for CASTYSVVGYNEQFF. The rearrangement joins TRBV12-3 or TRBV12-4 to TRBJ2-1; D perhaps matches TRBD2 (5 bases). CDR3 size: 15 residues. V shed 7 bases and J shed 3 bases, with 16 bases lying between them.

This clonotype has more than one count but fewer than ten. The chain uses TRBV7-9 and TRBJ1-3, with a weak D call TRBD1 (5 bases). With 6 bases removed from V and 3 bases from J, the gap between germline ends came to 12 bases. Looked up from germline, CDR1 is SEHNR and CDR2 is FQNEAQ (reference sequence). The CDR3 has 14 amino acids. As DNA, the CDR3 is TGTGCCAGCAGGGTAGGACACGGTGGAAACACCATATATTTT. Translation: CASRVGHGGNTIYF.

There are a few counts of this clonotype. CDR3 protein: CSVPRHYGYTF. In DNA form, the CDR3 reads TGCAGCGTCCCGAGACACTATGGCTACACCTTC. The chain has TRBV29-1 and TRBJ1-2; D unresolved. The CDR3 is made up of 11 amino acids. V was cut by 6 bases and J by 3 bases, with 8 bases left in between. Germline lookup yields CDR1 SQVTM and CDR2 ANQGSEA. Filled out from reference TRBV29-1 and TRBJ1-2, the complete variable domain reads SAVISQKPSRDICQRGTSLTIQCQVDSQVTMMFWYRQQPGQSLTLIATANQGSEATYESGFVIDKFPISRPNLTFSTLTVSNMSPEDSSIYLCSVPRHYGYTFGSGTRLTVV.

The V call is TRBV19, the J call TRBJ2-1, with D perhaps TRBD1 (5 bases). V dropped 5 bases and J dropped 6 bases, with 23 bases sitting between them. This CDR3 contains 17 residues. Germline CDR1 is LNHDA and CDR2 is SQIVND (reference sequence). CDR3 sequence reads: CASSDPSTGFESNEQFF. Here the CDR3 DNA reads TGTGCCAGTAGTGACCCTTCAACAGGCTTTGAGTCCAATGAGCAGTTCTTC. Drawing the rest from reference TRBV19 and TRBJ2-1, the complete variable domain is DGGITQSPKYLFRKEGQNVTLSCEQNLNHDAMYWYRQDPGQGLRLIYYSQIVNDFQKGDIAEGYSVSREKKESFPLTVTSAQKNPTAFYLCASSDPSTGFESNEQFFGPGTRLTVL.

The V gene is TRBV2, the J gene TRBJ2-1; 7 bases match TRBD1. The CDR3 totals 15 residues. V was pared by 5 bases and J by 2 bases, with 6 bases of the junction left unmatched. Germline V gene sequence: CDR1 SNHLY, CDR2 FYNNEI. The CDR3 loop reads CASSRQGAAYNEQFF. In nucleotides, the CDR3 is TGTGCCAGCAGTCGACAGGGAGCGGCCTACAATGAGCAGTTCTTC.

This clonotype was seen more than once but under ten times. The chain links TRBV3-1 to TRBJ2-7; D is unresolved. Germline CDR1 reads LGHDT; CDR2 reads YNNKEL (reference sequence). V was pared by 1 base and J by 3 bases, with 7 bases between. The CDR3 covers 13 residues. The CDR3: CASSQGSYYEQYF. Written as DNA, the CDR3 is TGTGCCAGCAGCCAAGGGAGTTACTACGAGCAGTACTTC.

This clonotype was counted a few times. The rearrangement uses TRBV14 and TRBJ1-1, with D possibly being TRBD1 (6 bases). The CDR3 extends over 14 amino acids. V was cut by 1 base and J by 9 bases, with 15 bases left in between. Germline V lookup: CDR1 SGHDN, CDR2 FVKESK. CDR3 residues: CASSQVGRQVKAFF. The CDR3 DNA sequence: TGTGCCAGCAGCCAAGTGGGCAGACAGGTAAAAGCTTTCTTT.